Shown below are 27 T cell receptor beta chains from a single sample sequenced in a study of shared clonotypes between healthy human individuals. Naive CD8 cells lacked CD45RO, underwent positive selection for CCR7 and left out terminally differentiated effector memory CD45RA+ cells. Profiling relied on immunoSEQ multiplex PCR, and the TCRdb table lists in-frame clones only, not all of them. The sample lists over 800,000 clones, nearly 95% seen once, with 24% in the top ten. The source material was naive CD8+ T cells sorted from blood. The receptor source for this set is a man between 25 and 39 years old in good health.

The CDR3 here is CAWKGYYEQFF. CDR3 nucleotides: TGTGCCTGGAAGGGATATTATGAGCAGTTCTTC. The chain uses TRBV30 and TRBJ2-1; D is ambiguous. Between the trimmed V and J ends, which lost 4 bases and 8 bases, there was a span of 9 bases. CDR1 and CDR2 from the germline V gene are GTSNPN and SVGIG (reference sequence). There are 11 residues in the CDR3.

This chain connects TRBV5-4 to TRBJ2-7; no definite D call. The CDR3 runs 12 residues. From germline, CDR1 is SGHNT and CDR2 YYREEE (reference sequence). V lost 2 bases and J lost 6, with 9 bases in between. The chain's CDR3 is CASSFGWGEQYF. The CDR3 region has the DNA TGTGCCAGCAGCTTTGGCTGGGGCGAGCAGTACTTC.

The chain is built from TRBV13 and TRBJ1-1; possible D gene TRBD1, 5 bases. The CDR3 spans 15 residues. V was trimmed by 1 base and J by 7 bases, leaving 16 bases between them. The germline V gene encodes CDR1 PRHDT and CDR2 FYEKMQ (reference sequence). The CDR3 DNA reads TGTGCCAGCAGCTTAGCCGGTACCCAGGGTGGTGAAGCTTTCTTT. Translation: CASSLAGTQGGEAFF.

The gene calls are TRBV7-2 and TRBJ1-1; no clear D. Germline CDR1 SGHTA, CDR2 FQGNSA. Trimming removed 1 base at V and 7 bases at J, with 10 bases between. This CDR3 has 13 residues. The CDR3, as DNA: TGTGCCAGCAGCTTAGATCCCACGGATGAAGCTTTCTTT. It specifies CASSLDPTDEAFF.

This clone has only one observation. CDR3 region: CASSLDGTRGNEQFF. The CDR3 DNA follows: TGTGCCAGCAGCTTAGATGGGACTAGAGGCAATGAGCAGTTCTTC. The chain employs TRBV7-7 and TRBJ2-1, with TRBD2 matching 8 bases. Germline CDR1 reads SSHAT; CDR2 reads FNYEAQ (reference sequence). This CDR3 contains 15 residues. J lost 6 bases, V lost 1 base, and 5 bases had no gene match.

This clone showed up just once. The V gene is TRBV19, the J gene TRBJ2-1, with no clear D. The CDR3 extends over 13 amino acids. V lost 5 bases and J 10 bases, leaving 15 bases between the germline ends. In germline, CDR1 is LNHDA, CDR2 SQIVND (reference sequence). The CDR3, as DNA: TGTGCCAGTAGTGTCGCGGAGTCTTGGGAGCAGTTCTTC. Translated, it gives CASSVAESWEQFF.

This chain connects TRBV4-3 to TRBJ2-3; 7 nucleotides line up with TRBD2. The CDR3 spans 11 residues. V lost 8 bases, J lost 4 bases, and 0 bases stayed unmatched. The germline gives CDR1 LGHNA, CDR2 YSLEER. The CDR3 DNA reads TGCGCCAGCGGGGGGGCAGATACGCAGTATTTT. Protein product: CASGGADTQYF.

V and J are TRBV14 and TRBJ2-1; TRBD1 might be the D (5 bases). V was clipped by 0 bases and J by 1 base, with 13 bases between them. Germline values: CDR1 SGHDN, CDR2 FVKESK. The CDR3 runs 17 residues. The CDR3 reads CASSQDQGARSYNEQFF. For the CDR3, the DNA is TGTGCCAGCAGCCAAGACCAGGGCGCTAGATCCTACAATGAGCAGTTCTTC. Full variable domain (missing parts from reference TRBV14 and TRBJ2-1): EAGVTQFPSHSVIEKGQTVTLRCDPISGHDNLYWYRRVMGKEIKFLLHFVKESKQDESGMPNNRFLAERTGGTYSTLKVQPAELEDSGVYFCASSQDQGARSYNEQFFGPGTRLTVL.

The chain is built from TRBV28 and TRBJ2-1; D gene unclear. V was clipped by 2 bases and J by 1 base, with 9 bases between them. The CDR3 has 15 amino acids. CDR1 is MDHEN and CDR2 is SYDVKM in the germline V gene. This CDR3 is CASSLTATSYNEQFF. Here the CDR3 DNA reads TGTGCCAGCAGTTTAACAGCCACTTCCTACAATGAGCAGTTCTTC.

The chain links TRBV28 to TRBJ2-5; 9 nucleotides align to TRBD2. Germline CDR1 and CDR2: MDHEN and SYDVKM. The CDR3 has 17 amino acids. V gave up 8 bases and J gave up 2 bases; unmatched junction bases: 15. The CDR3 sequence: CASGLAGTQRVQETQYF. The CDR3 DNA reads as TGTGCCAGCGGGCTAGCGGGAACTCAGCGGGTTCAAGAGACCCAGTACTTC.

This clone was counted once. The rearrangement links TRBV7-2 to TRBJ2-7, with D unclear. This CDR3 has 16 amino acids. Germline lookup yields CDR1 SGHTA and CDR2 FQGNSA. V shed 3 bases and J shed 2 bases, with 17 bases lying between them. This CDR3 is CASSFYPGLIAYEQYF. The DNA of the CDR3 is TGTGCCAGCAGCTTTTACCCCGGTCTGATAGCCTACGAGCAGTACTTC. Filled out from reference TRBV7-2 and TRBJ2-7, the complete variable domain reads GAGVSQSPSNKVTEKGKDVELRCDPISGHTALYWYRQSLGQGLEFLIYFQGNSAPDKSGLPSDRFSAERTGGSVSTLTIQRTQQEDSAVYLCASSFYPGLIAYEQYFGPGTRLTVT.

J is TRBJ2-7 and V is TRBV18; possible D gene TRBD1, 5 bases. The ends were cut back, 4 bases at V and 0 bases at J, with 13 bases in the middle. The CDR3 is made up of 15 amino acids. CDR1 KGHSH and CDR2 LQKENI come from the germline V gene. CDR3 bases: TGTGCCAGCTCACATGACAGCGCAAACTCCTACGAGCAGTACTTC. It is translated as CASSHDSANSYEQYF.

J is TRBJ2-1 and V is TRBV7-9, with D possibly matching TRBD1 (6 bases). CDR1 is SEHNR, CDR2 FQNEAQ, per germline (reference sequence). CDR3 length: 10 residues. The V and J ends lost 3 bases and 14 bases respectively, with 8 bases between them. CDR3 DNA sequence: TGTGCCAGCAGCTTGGGACAAAAGTTCTTC. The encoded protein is CASSLGQKFF.

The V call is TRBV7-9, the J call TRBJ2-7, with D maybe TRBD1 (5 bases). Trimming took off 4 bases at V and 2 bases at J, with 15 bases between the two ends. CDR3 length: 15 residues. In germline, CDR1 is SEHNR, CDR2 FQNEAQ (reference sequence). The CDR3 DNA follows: TGTGCCAGCAGCTCTATAACAGGAAAAACCTACGAGCAGTACTTC. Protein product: CASSSITGKTYEQYF.

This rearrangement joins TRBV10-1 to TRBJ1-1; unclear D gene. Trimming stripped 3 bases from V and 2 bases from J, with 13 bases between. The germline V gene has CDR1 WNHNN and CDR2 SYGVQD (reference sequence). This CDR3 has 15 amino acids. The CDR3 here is CASSERGHANTEAFF. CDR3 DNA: TGCGCCAGCAGTGAAAGAGGTCACGCCAACACTGAAGCTTTCTTT.

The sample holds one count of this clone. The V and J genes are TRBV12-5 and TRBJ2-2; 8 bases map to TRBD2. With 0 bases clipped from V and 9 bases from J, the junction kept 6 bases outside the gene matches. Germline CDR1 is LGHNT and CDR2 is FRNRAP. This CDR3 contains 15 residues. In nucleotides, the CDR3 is TGTGCTAGTGGTTTGGTAATAGCGGGAAAGTGGGAGCTGTTTTTT. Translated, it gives CASGLVIAGKWELFF.

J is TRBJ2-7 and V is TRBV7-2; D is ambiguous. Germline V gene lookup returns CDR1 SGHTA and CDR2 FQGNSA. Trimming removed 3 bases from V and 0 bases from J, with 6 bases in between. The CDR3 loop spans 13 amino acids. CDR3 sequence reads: CASSLSSSYEQYF. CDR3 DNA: TGTGCCAGCAGCTTGTCCAGCTCCTACGAGCAGTACTTC. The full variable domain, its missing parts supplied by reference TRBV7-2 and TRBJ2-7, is GAGVSQSPSNKVTEKGKDVELRCDPISGHTALYWYRQSLGQGLEFLIYFQGNSAPDKSGLPSDRFSAERTGGSVSTLTIQRTQQEDSAVYLCASSLSSSYEQYFGPGTRLTVT.

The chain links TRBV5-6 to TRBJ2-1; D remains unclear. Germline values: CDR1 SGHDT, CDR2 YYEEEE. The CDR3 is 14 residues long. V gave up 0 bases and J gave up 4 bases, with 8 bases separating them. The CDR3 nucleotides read TGTGCCAGCAGCTTGGGGCAGGTTTACAATGAGCAGTTCTTC. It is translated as CASSLGQVYNEQFF.

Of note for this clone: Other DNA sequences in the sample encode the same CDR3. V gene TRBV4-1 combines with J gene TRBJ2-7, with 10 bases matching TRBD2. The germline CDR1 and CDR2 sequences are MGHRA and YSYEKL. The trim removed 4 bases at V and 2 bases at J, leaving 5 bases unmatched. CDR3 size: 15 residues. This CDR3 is CASSLRLAGTYEQYF. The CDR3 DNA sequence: TGCGCCAGCAGCCTTCGACTAGCGGGCACCTACGAGCAGTACTTC.

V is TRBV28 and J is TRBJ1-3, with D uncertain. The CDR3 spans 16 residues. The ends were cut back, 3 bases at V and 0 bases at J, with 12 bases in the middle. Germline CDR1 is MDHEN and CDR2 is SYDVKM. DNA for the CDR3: TGTGCCAGCAGTTTGGTCCCACCGACCTCTGGAAACACCATATATTTT. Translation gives CASSLVPPTSGNTIYF.

CDR3 DNA: TGCGCCAGCAGCCAAACCCCCGGGACTAGCAATGAGCAGTTCTTC. It yields the protein CASSQTPGTSNEQFF. The rearrangement uses TRBV4-1 and TRBJ2-1; 8 nucleotides agree with TRBD2. Germline CDR1 is MGHRA and CDR2 is YSYEKL. The CDR3 consists of 15 residues. With 2 bases clipped from V and 6 bases from J, the junction kept 6 bases outside the gene matches.

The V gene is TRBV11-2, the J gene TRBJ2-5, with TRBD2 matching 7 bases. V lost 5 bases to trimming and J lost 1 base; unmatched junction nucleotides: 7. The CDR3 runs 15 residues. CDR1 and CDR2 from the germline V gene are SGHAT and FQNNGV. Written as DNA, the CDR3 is TGTGCCAGCAGCCGTAGGGGAGGGAGCCAAGAGACCCAGTACTTC. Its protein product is CASSRRGGSQETQYF.

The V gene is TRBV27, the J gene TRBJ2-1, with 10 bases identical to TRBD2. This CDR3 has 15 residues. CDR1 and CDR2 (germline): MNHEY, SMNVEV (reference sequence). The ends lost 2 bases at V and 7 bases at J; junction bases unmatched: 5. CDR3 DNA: TGTGCCAGCAGTTTACTAGCGGGAGATTGGAATGAGCAGTTCTTC. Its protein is CASSLLAGDWNEQFF.

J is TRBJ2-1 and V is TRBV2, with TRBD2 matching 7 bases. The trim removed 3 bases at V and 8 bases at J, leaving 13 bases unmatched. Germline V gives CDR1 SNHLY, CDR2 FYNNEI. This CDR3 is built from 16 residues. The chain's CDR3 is CASSDPGLFVPYEQFF. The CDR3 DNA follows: TGTGCCAGCAGTGACCCGGGACTATTCGTCCCGTATGAGCAGTTCTTC.

The CDR3 loop is CASSFTGGPGANVLTF. Here the CDR3 DNA reads TGTGCCAGCAGCTTTACAGGGGGCCCAGGGGCCAACGTCCTGACTTTC. This chain links TRBV7-9 with TRBJ2-6, with 9 nucleotides matching TRBD1. Germline V gene sequence: CDR1 SEHNR, CDR2 FQNEAQ (reference sequence). Trimming at V came to 3 bases and at J to 4 bases, leaving 4 bases not matched to a gene. CDR3 size: 16 residues.

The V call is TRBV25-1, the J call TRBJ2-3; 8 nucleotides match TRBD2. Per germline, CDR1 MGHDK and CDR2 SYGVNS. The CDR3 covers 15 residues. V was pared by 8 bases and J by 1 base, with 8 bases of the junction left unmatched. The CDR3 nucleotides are TGTGCCAGCGGACGGGAGGGCCGGGGCACAGATACGCAGTATTTT. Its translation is CASGREGRGTDTQYF.

CDR3 amino acids: CAWSVYVPDTQYF. As DNA, the CDR3 is TGTGCCTGGAGTGTTTACGTTCCAGATACGCAGTATTTT. J is TRBJ2-3 and V is TRBV30; D call uncertain. The CDR3 sequence is 13 residues long. Germline CDR1 and CDR2: GTSNPN and SVGIG (reference sequence). V shed 0 bases and J shed 4 bases, with 8 bases lying between them.